The 11 T cell receptor beta chains below come from one sample, sequenced in a study of OX40 agonist ivuxolimab in advanced cancers. The table came from immunoSEQ multiplex PCR; TCRdb's copy has only in-frame clones and leaves some out. The table lists approximately 30,000 clones, roughly 87% of them singletons. The input for sequencing was CD4+ or CD8+ T cells sorted from blood, taken in a trial of the OX40 agonist ivuxolimab. All receptors come from an adult with an advanced solid tumor such as melanoma, head and neck, liver or kidney cancer.

This clone was counted a few times. The genes are TRBV10-3 and TRBJ1-5, with D uncertain. Germline V gene lookup returns CDR1 ENHRY and CDR2 SYGVKD. V dropped 4 bases and J dropped 3 bases, with 4 bases sitting between them. This CDR3 is 12 amino acids long. CDR3 sequence reads: CAISGSNQPQHF. In DNA form, the CDR3 reads TGTGCCATCAGTGGGTCCAATCAGCCCCAGCATTTT.

The gene calls are TRBV5-5 and TRBJ2-1; D possibly uses TRBD1 or TRBD2 (5 bases each). This CDR3 comprises 15 residues. Trimming took 2 bases from V and 2 from J, leaving 11 bases between them. Germline CDR1 and CDR2: SGHKS and YYEKEE (reference sequence). The CDR3 sequence is CASSLEGFTYNEQFF. CDR3 nucleotides: TGTGCCAGCAGCTTAGAGGGGTTCACCTACAATGAGCAGTTCTTC.

The rearrangement joins TRBV5-5 to TRBJ1-3; the D is unclear. This CDR3 has 16 amino acids. The germline V and J ends were trimmed by 0 bases and 0 bases, with 10 bases remaining between them. Germline assignment: CDR1 SGHKS and CDR2 YYEKEE (reference sequence). CDR3 residues: CASSLGQRNSGNTIYF. The CDR3 DNA is TGTGCCAGCAGCTTGGGTCAGCGAAACTCTGGAAACACCATATATTTT. Full variable domain (missing parts from reference TRBV5-5 and TRBJ1-3): DAGVTQSPTHLIKTRGQQVTLRCSPISGHKSVSWYQQVLGQGPQFIFQYYEKEERGRGNFPDRFSARQFPNYSSELNVNALLLGDSALYLCASSLGQRNSGNTIYFGEGSWLTVV.

This clone showed up just once. J is TRBJ1-1 and V is TRBV28; D is perhaps TRBD1 (6 bases). The V gene's germline CDR1 is MDHEN and CDR2 SYDVKM. V was clipped by 5 bases and J by 3 bases, with 22 bases between them. There are 17 residues in the CDR3. In nucleotides, the CDR3 is TGTGCCAGCAGTCCCCCCCGGGGGGGGGCGTATCACACTGAAGCTTTCTTT. Amino acid sequence: CASSPPRGGAYHTEAFF.

V is TRBV19 and J is TRBJ2-7; D might be TRBD1 (5 bases). The CDR3 has 14 amino acids. The V gene lost 6 bases and the J gene lost 3 bases, with 15 bases spanning the gap. Germline lookup yields CDR1 LNHDA and CDR2 SQIVND (reference sequence). CDR3 coding DNA: TGTGCCAGTAGGGTCTCGGACACCCACTACGAGCAGTACTTC. It is translated as CASRVSDTHYEQYF.

The chain recombines TRBV7-9 with TRBJ2-2; D call uncertain. CDR3 length equals 16 residues. Trimming shortened V by 5 bases and J by 2 bases, and 15 bases separated the two germline ends. Looked up from germline, CDR1 is SEHNR and CDR2 is FQNEAQ (reference sequence). CDR3 sequence: CASSRAQALNTGELFF. DNA for the CDR3: TGTGCCAGCAGCCGGGCCCAAGCCCTTAACACCGGGGAGCTGTTTTTT.

The chain links TRBV5-1 to TRBJ1-4; the D gene is possibly TRBD1 (5 bases). This CDR3 region has 13 residues. Trimming stripped 7 bases from V and 1 base from J, with 8 bases between. Germline V gene lookup returns CDR1 SGHRS and CDR2 YFSETQ. CDR3 sequence reads: CASSGVTNEKLFF. Here the CDR3 DNA reads TGCGCCAGCTCGGGGGTAACTAATGAAAAACTGTTTTTT.

V gene TRBV27 combines with J gene TRBJ2-3, with 8 positions matching TRBD1. V lost 5 bases to trimming and J lost 2 bases; unmatched junction nucleotides: 9. The length of the CDR3 is 16 residues. Per germline, CDR1 MNHEY and CDR2 SMNVEV (reference sequence). The CDR3 region has the DNA TGTGCCAGCAGTAAACACAGGGGGAAGGTCACAGATACGCAGTATTTT. Protein: CASSKHRGKVTDTQYF.

The V and J genes are TRBV4-3 and TRBJ2-3; 9 positions agree with TRBD2. The CDR3 totals 15 residues. The ends lost 0 bases at V and 10 bases at J; junction bases unmatched: 8. Germline CDR1 reads LGHNA; CDR2 reads YSLEER. The CDR3 sequence is CASSQDKRGALPQYF. CDR3 sequence (DNA): TGCGCCAGCAGCCAAGACAAGCGGGGGGCTCTACCGCAGTATTTT.

The V and J genes are TRBV5-1 and TRBJ2-6, with D possibly being TRBD2 (5 bases). The V gene lost 4 bases and the J gene lost 0 bases, with 8 bases spanning the gap. CDR1 SGHRS and CDR2 YFSETQ come from the germline V gene. CDR3 size: 15 residues. CDR3 sequence (DNA): TGCGCCAGCAGCGGACTGCTCTCTGGGGCCAACGTCCTGACTTTC. This sequence encodes CASSGLLSGANVLTF.

This clone was counted a single time. This chain links TRBV5-1 with TRBJ2-7; 10 positions agree with TRBD1. With 3 bases clipped from V and 6 bases from J, the junction kept 9 bases outside the gene matches. The CDR3 is 15 amino acids. The V gene's germline CDR1 is SGHRS and CDR2 YFSETQ. Here the CDR3 reads CASSYQDGQGGEQYF. The CDR3 DNA reads TGCGCCAGCAGCTATCAGGATGGACAGGGGGGCGAGCAGTACTTC.